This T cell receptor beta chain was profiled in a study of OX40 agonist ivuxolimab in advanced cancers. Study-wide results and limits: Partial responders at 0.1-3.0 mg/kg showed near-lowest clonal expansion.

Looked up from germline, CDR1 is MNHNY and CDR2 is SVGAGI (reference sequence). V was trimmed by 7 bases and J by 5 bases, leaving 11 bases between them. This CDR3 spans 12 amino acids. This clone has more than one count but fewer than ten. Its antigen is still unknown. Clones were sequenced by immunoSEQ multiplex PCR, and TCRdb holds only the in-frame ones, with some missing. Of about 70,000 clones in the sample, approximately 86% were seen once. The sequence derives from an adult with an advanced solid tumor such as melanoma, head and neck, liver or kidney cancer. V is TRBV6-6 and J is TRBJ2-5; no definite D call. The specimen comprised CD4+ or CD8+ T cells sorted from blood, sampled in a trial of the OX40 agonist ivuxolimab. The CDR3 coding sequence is TGTGCCAGCACGGGCTGGAGTGAGACCCAGTACTTC. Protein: CASTGWSETQYF.